These T cell receptor beta chains were read from a single sample in a study of blood T cell repertoires in COVID-19. Data came from immunoSEQ multiplex PCR; TCRdb stores just in-frame clones and leaves some out. The sample contains about 480,000 clones, about 91% of which appear only once. Sequencing used peripheral blood. These receptors came from a woman aged 45-65 years with COVID-19, enrolled during active disease. Each CDR3 is given with its conserved first and last residue. Each record gives: clone size, D gene, CDR3 length, V gene, J gene, CDR3 DNA, CDR3 protein. A D gene is named only where the DNA matches it firmly. Clone size is stated in some rows and not others, as once, few, many or a class when expanded.

>few|TRBD1|14|TRBV19|TRBJ1-5
TGTGCCAGTAGTCCAGGGGGCGGCAATCAGCCCCAGCATTTT
CASSPGGGNQPQHF
>NA|TRBD1|13|TRBV29-1|TRBJ2-7
TGCAGCGTGACGACAGGGGGAGGCTACGAGCAGTACTTC
CSVTTGGGYEQYF
>NA|NA|13|TRBV10-2|TRBJ1-1
TGCGCCAGCAGTGTCGACAGAAACACTGAAGCTTTCTTT
CASSVDRNTEAFF
>NA|NA|17|TRBV12-2|TRBJ2-5
TGTGCAAGTCGCTTAGGGGGCGCGCCTAGCGGGCAAAAGACCCAGTACTTC
CASRLGGAPSGQKTQYF
>NA|TRBD2|15|TRBV5-1|TRBJ2-2
TGCGCCAGCAGCCGCGGGGGGGCAAACACCGGGGAGCTGTTTTTT
CASSRGGANTGELFF
>NA|NA|12|TRBV10-2|TRBJ1-5
TGCGCCAGCAGTTATAGCAATCAGCCCCAGCATTTT
CASSYSNQPQHF
>once|TRBD2|15|TRBV10-3|TRBJ2-3
TGTGCCATCAGTGTTGGCGGGGGGCCCACAGATACGCAGTATTTT
CAISVGGGPTDTQYF
>NA|NA|12|TRBV7-9|TRBJ1-1
TGTGCCAGCAGCTTCCGGAACACTGAAGCTTTCTTT
CASSFRNTEAFF
>NA|TRBD1|14|TRBV29-1|TRBJ1-1
TGCAGCGTCTCCGACAGGGACAGGGGCACTGAAGCTTTCTTT
CSVSDRDRGTEAFF
>NA|NA|12|TRBV30|TRBJ1-1
TGTGCCTGGAATCCGGGAAACACTGAAGCTTTCTTT
CAWNPGNTEAFF
>once|NA|12|TRBV27|TRBJ1-2
TGTGCCAGCAGTTTGCGGGGATTTGGCTACACCTTC
CASSLRGFGYTF
>NA|NA|14|TRBV19|TRBJ2-1
TGTGCCAGTAGAAGCAGGGGTCCCTACAATGAGCAGTTCTTC
CASRSRGPYNEQFF
>few|NA|12|TRBV6-6|TRBJ2-7
TGTGCCAGCGGTCGACAATCGGGCGAGCAGTACTTC
CASGRQSGEQYF
>NA|NA|18|TRBV9|TRBJ2-1
TGTGCCAGCAGCGTCTCTGGGGGGACCGGCGCCCTCTACAATGAGCAGTTCTTC
CASSVSGGTGALYNEQFF
>NA|TRBD2|16|TRBV3-1/TRBV3-2|TRBJ2-4
TGTGCCAGCAGCCCACGGGGAGGGCTAGCCAAAAACATTCAGTACTTC
CASSPRGGLAKNIQYF
>few|NA|15|TRBV25-1|TRBJ2-1
TGTGCCAGCAGTGAAGCACCGGGACATAACAATGAGCAGTTCTTC
CASSEAPGHNNEQFF
>NA|NA|13|TRBV5-1|TRBJ1-1
TGCGCCAGCAGCCCTGCGGGGAACACTGAAGCTTTCTTT
CASSPAGNTEAFF
>many|TRBD1|18|TRBV18|TRBJ1-2
TGTGCCAGCTCACCTAAAGGCACGCGACAGGGTCTTAGCTATGGCTACACCTTC
CASSPKGTRQGLSYGYTF
>NA|NA|12|TRBV20-1|TRBJ2-1
TGCAGTGCTAGTAGTACAGCCAATGAGCAGTTCTTC
CSASSTANEQFF
>NA|TRBD2|17|TRBV6-1|TRBJ2-1
TGTGCCAGCAGTGAGGGGACTAGCGGGGGTCTTTACAATGAGCAGTTCTTC
CASSEGTSGGLYNEQFF
>NA|TRBD1|14|TRBV6-1|TRBJ1-3
TGTGCCAGCAGTGAGGGGACAGGTGGAAACACCATATATTTT
CASSEGTGGNTIYF
>NA|NA|16|TRBV10-3|TRBJ1-1
TGTGCCATCAGTGATCGAGGTGGGAGTCTGAACACTGAAGCTTTCTTT
CAISDRGGSLNTEAFF
>NA|TRBD1|14|TRBV10-3|TRBJ1-1
TGTGCCATCAGAACCTCAGGGGGGAACACTGAAGCTTTCTTT
CAIRTSGGNTEAFF
>NA|NA|14|TRBV5-1|TRBJ1-1
TGCGCCAGCAAGGTTAGGACAGCGAACACTGAAGCTTTCTTT
CASKVRTANTEAFF
>NA|NA|16|TRBV28|TRBJ1-3
TGTGCCAGCAGGGGTCAGGAAGGGGTCTCTGGAAACACCATATATTTT
CASRGQEGVSGNTIYF
>NA|TRBD1|18|TRBV20-1|TRBJ1-2
TGCAGTGCTAGTCCCCGGAGGGGACAGACCCTGAGGGGCTATGGCTACACCTTC
CSASPRRGQTLRGYGYTF
>NA|NA|14|TRBV27|TRBJ1-2
TGTGCCAGCAGTGGCGGGGTGAGGAACTATGGCTACACCTTC
CASSGGVRNYGYTF
>NA|NA|14|TRBV9|TRBJ1-1
TGTGCCAGCAGCACCCCCGGGGGGGTCACTGAAGCTTTCTTT
CASSTPGGVTEAFF
>NA|TRBD1|14|TRBV5-4|TRBJ1-2
TGTGCCAGCAGCCTACAGGGGCCGGGCTATGGCTACACCTTC
CASSLQGPGYGYTF
>many|NA|14|TRBV10-3|TRBJ1-1
TGTGCCACACGAGGTTGGGTAGACAGCACTGAAGCTTTCTTT
CATRGWVDSTEAFF
>NA|NA|13|TRBV10-3|TRBJ2-7
TGTGCCACCGGAGGAAGAGCTTCTTACGAGCAGTACTTC
CATGGRASYEQYF
>once|NA|13|TRBV19|TRBJ1-1
TGTGCCAGTAGAGAGGAAGGGGGTGCTGAAGCTTTCTTT
CASREEGGAEAFF
>NA|TRBD1|17|TRBV2|TRBJ2-7
TGTGCCAGCAGTGGACAGACCCTAGGGGGCTCCTCCTACGAGCAGTACTTC
CASSGQTLGGSSYEQYF
>few|NA|15|TRBV11-2|TRBJ2-3
TGTGCCAGCAGCAAAATGGGACTTGGCACAGATACGCAGTATTTT
CASSKMGLGTDTQYF
>NA|NA|15|TRBV7-3|TRBJ2-3
TGTGCCAGCAGCACCTGGGGGGAGAGCACAGATACGCAGTATTTT
CASSTWGESTDTQYF
>once|TRBD1|15|TRBV3-1/TRBV3-2|TRBJ1-2
TGTGCCAGCAGCCCGGACAGGGGGCGGTACTATGGCTACACCTTC
CASSPDRGRYYGYTF
>NA|NA|15|TRBV5-6|TRBJ1-1
TGTGCCAGCACCAGTTTGCGGGGCGTGGGCACTGAAGCTTTCTTT
CASTSLRGVGTEAFF
>NA|TRBD2|13|TRBV2|TRBJ2-3
TGTGCCAGCTTGCGGGGGTTCACAGATACGCAGTATTTT
CASLRGFTDTQYF
>NA|NA|14|TRBV25-1|TRBJ1-1
TGTGCCAGCAGTGTTACGGGGTTCAACACTGAAGCTTTCTTT
CASSVTGFNTEAFF
>NA|NA|16|TRBV24-1|TRBJ2-2
TGTGCCACCAGTCCCCCTGACAGGTCGAACACCGGGGAGCTGTTTTTT
CATSPPDRSNTGELFF
>NA|NA|14|TRBV6-5|TRBJ1-1
TGTGCCAGCAGCTCAACCGGGGTTGGCACTGAAGCTTTCTTT
CASSSTGVGTEAFF
>NA|TRBD2|17|TRBV7-8|TRBJ2-3
TGTGCCAGCAGCCCGCCCGGACTAGCGGGGAGCACAGATACGCAGTATTTT
CASSPPGLAGSTDTQYF
>NA|TRBD2|17|TRBV6-1|TRBJ2-5
TGTGCCAGCAGTGTAGGTCCCGGTAGCGGGGTGGAAGAGACCCAGTACTTC
CASSVGPGSGVEETQYF
>once|NA|16|TRBV7-6|TRBJ2-3
TGTGCCAGCAGCTTATCCAAGGGGCCTACAGGAGATACGCAGTATTTT
CASSLSKGPTGDTQYF
>NA|TRBD2|16|TRBV19|TRBJ2-1
TGTGCCAGTAGTTCCCCGGGGCGGGGGGGTTACAATGAGCAGTTCTTC
CASSSPGRGGYNEQFF
>NA|TRBD1|14|TRBV19|TRBJ1-1
TGTGCCAGTAGTGCGGCCAGGGGGCGGACTGAAGCTTTCTTT
CASSAARGRTEAFF
>NA|NA|14|TRBV19|TRBJ1-3
TGTGCCAGTAGTAGAGTCCCCTCTGGAAACACCATATATTTT
CASSRVPSGNTIYF
>once|TRBD2|16|TRBV5-1|TRBJ2-2
TGCGCCAGCAGCTTGGAGGCTAGCGGGAACACCGGGGAGCTGTTTTTT
CASSLEASGNTGELFF
>NA|TRBD2|15|TRBV29-1|TRBJ2-2
TGCAGCGTTCTAACTAGCGGGGCCCCCACCGGGGAGCTGTTTTTT
CSVLTSGAPTGELFF
>NA|NA|12|TRBV30|TRBJ1-2
TGTGCCCTTTACGGGGGGCCAGGTGGCTACACCTTC
CALYGGPGGYTF
>NA|NA|15|TRBV6-5|TRBJ2-2
TGTGCCAGCAGCTACGGGACAACCCCCACCGGGGAGCTGTTTTTT
CASSYGTTPTGELFF
>NA|NA|18|TRBV10-2|TRBJ1-6
TGCGCCAGCAGTGACCTGAGGGGGGGACCCCGAGAGGATTCACCCCTCCACTTT
CASSDLRGGPREDSPLHF
>NA|NA|16|TRBV28|TRBJ1-2
TGTGCCAGCAGTTTCACGGCGGCGGAGAACCCCTATGGCTACACCTTC
CASSFTAAENPYGYTF
>NA|NA|12|TRBV30|TRBJ1-1
TGTGCCTGGAGTGTGGGGGGGAATGAAGCTTTCTTT
CAWSVGGNEAFF
>NA|NA|15|TRBV5-1|TRBJ2-5
TGCGCCAGCAGCCCCGGGACAATTCTTCAAGAGACCCAGTACTTC
CASSPGTILQETQYF